This T cell receptor (beta chain) originates from a study of blood T cell repertoires in COVID-19. Study as a whole: Whether acute or convalescent, the COVID-19 samples came from the United States, Italy and Spain. PBMCs, B-cell-depleted T cells, or T cells provided the cDNA or gDNA that made up the material.

Only in-frame clones appear in the TCRdb table, and some are missing; sequencing was by immunoSEQ multiplex PCR. The sample consists of fewer than 250,000 clones, over 70% of them appearing once. Germline values: CDR1 WSHSY, CDR2 SAAADI. The V end was cut by 2 bases, the J end by 5 bases, with 15 bases between. The CDR3 is 16 amino acids. Sequenced: peripheral blood. The receptor comes from a woman aged 45-59 years with acute or convalescent COVID-19. The chain recombines TRBV10-2 with TRBJ2-2; TRBD2 is a possible D gene (7 bases). The CDR3 DNA reads TGCGCCAGCAGTGAGAAGGGGGGGGGAGGAACCGGGGAGCTGTTTTTT. This translates into CASSEKGGGGTGELFF.